These T cell receptor beta chains were read from a single sample in a study of T-cell reconstitution after alpha-beta-depleted transplantation in children. TCRdb reprocessed the PCR reads via MiXCR and lists one record per CDR3 protein. The sample has about 370,000 distinct CDR3 sequences; roughly 22% are singletons. The sample in question was PBMCs from the stem cell graft donor, obtained from the stem cell graft. These TCRs come from a human donor who donated a stem cell graft to a child with acute myeloid leukemia. Each CDR3 is given with its conserved first and last residue. The D gene is left open where the match is weak. Only some rows state a clone size, as once, few, many or a class for expanded clones.

CDR3 DNA,CDR3 protein,D gene,clone size,J gene,V gene
TGTGCCAGCACCCTGGTGGGCGCGGGCGGGGAGCTGTTTTTT,CASTLVGAGGELFF,-,once,TRBJ2-2,TRBV12-3/TRBV12-4
TGCGCCAGCAGGTTGGGACTGGGGGAAGAGACCCAGTACTTC,CASRLGLGEETQYF,-,few,TRBJ2-5,TRBV5-1
TGTGCCAGCAGTCCCCCACTAGGGGTCAACTACGAGCAGTACTTC,CASSPPLGVNYEQYF,-,few,TRBJ2-7,TRBV28
TGCGCCAGCAGCCTGCAGCGGGAGGCAGGTGAGCAGTTCTTC,CASSLQREAGEQFF,TRBD2,-,TRBJ2-1,TRBV5-1
TGTGCCAGCAGTGTCTTAAAAGGTTCGCAGTTCTTC,CASSVLKGSQFF,-,-,TRBJ2-1,TRBV2
TGTGCCAGCACGTGGGAGCAGGTCGGGGAGCTGTTTTTT,CASTWEQVGELFF,-,few,TRBJ2-2,TRBV2
TGTGCCAGCAGTGGACAGGGAGCTGGAAACACCATATATTTT,CASSGQGAGNTIYF,TRBD1,many,TRBJ1-3,TRBV12-3/TRBV12-4
TGTGCCAGCAGGGGTCCTAGCGACAATGAGCAGTTCTTC,CASRGPSDNEQFF,-,few,TRBJ2-1,TRBV5-5
TGCAGTGCTAGAGATCGGGAGGCGGGAGGGTTTCATACGCAGTATTTT,CSARDREAGGFHTQYF,TRBD2,-,TRBJ2-3,TRBV20-1
TGCAGTGCTAGAGATCTGGGGGTCGGACAATTGGATACGCAGTATTTT,CSARDLGVGQLDTQYF,-,few,TRBJ2-3,TRBV20-1
TGTGCCATGGACAGCCCCTTATCCTACAATGAGCAGTTCTTC,CAMDSPLSYNEQFF,-,few,TRBJ2-1,TRBV7-9
TGTGCCAGCAGCCTTACTAGCGGGAGTGTAGAGCGAGATACGCAGTATTTT,CASSLTSGSVERDTQYF,TRBD2,-,TRBJ2-3,TRBV25-1
TGTGCCAGCAGTTTCGCGGGGCGGGAGAAACCGGACTCCTACAATGAGCAGTTCTTC,CASSFAGREKPDSYNEQFF,TRBD2,many,TRBJ2-1,TRBV11-3
TGCAGCGTTGTGGGACTAGCGGGAATATATTATGAGCAGTACTTC,CSVVGLAGIYYEQYF,TRBD2,-,TRBJ2-7,TRBV29-1
TGTGCCAGCAGCCGATCCGGGACTAGGGACAATGAGCAGTTCTTC,CASSRSGTRDNEQFF,TRBD2,-,TRBJ2-1,TRBV7-3
TGTGCCAGCAGCCAAGGATTCGGGCTAGGGATCTACGAGCAGTACTTC,CASSQGFGLGIYEQYF,-,-,TRBJ2-7,TRBV3-1
TGTGCCAGCAGTTTATACAGGGAGGGGCAGCCCCAGCATTTT,CASSLYREGQPQHF,-,-,TRBJ1-5,TRBV28
TGTGCCAGCAGTCGGACTGCCGCGGGGTACGAGCAGTACTTC,CASSRTAAGYEQYF,-,-,TRBJ2-7,TRBV27
TGTGCCAGCAGCCGACAGGGGATTGGGAGCGGGGAGCTGTTTTTT,CASSRQGIGSGELFF,TRBD1,few,TRBJ2-2,TRBV25-1
TGCAGCGTGGACACAGACTCTGGGGCCAACGTCCTGACTTTC,CSVDTDSGANVLTF,-,few,TRBJ2-6,TRBV29-1
TGTGCCAGCAGTGCCAGACTAGCGGGGGCCTACAATGAGCAGTTCTTC,CASSARLAGAYNEQFF,TRBD2,-,TRBJ2-1,TRBV25-1
TGTGCCAGCAGCTTAGATATGGGTTGGATGCACAATGAGCAGTTCTTC,CASSLDMGWMHNEQFF,-,few,TRBJ2-1,TRBV7-9
TGCAGCGTTAGTCCGGGACTACACTCCTACGAGCAGTACTTC,CSVSPGLHSYEQYF,TRBD2,many,TRBJ2-7,TRBV29-1
TGTGCCAGCTCAGAACAGGGACGAACTGAAAAACTGTTTTTT,CASSEQGRTEKLFF,-,-,TRBJ1-4,TRBV25-1
TGTGCCACCAAGGGATTAAACACCGGGGAGCTGTTTTTT,CATKGLNTGELFF,-,-,TRBJ2-2,TRBV24-1
TGTGCCAGCAGTTCCCCTCTAGCCCCCGAGGGGACAGATACGCAGTATTTT,CASSSPLAPEGTDTQYF,-,-,TRBJ2-3,TRBV28
TGTGCCACTTCGGGGGACAGGAGTACAGATACGCAGTATTTT,CATSGDRSTDTQYF,TRBD1,few,TRBJ2-3,TRBV12-3/TRBV12-4
TGCAGCGTTTTGACAGGGCACGACTACGAGCAGTACTTC,CSVLTGHDYEQYF,TRBD1,few,TRBJ2-7,TRBV29-1
TGTGCCAGCAGCTCGACAGCAAACTCCTACAATGAGCAGTTCTTC,CASSSTANSYNEQFF,-,few,TRBJ2-1,TRBV5-5
TGTGCCAGCAGTTCTAGTCAGTTTAACACTTTCTACGAGCAGTACTTC,CASSSSQFNTFYEQYF,-,few,TRBJ2-7,TRBV27
TGTGCCAGCAGCTTAACGGGACGTTTGAACACTGAAGCTTTCTTT,CASSLTGRLNTEAFF,-,-,TRBJ1-1,TRBV7-3
TGTGCCAGCAGCTTAACAACCGGGACTCATCGGATCGAGACCCAGTACTTC,CASSLTTGTHRIETQYF,-,-,TRBJ2-5,TRBV7-8
TGTGCCACCAGGGAGACTAGCGGGGTCTTCGGGGGCGAGCAGTACTTC,CATRETSGVFGGEQYF,TRBD2,-,TRBJ2-7,TRBV15
TGTGCCAGCAGCCTTACGACAGGGGGAAACATTCAGTACTTC,CASSLTTGGNIQYF,TRBD1,few,TRBJ2-4,TRBV12-3/TRBV12-4
TGCAGTGCTAGAGGACTAGCGGGCCCTAATGAGCAGTTCTTC,CSARGLAGPNEQFF,TRBD2,few,TRBJ2-1,TRBV20-1
TGCAGTGCCTTCAAGCGGATCCAAGAGACCCAGTACTTC,CSAFKRIQETQYF,-,many,TRBJ2-5,TRBV20-1
TGTGCCAGCAGCGTGAAGAACACTGAAGCTTTCTTT,CASSVKNTEAFF,-,-,TRBJ1-1,TRBV7-9
TGCGCCAGCAGCTCGACAGGGGGTTACACCGGGGAGCTGTTTTTT,CASSSTGGYTGELFF,TRBD1,-,TRBJ2-2,TRBV5-1
TGTGCCAGCAGCTACGACAGGGGGCTTGAAGCTTTCTTT,CASSYDRGLEAFF,TRBD1,-,TRBJ1-1,TRBV13
TGTGCCACCTCCGGACAGGGGACCCCTACGGTGCAGTACTTC,CATSGQGTPTVQYF,TRBD1,-,TRBJ2-7,TRBV28
TGTGCCAGCAGTTTAACGGGGGTTAGGGAAGATGGCTACACCTTC,CASSLTGVREDGYTF,-,few,TRBJ1-2,TRBV12-3/TRBV12-4
TGTGCCACCAGCAGTCAGGGACGGAGCAATCAGCCCCAGCATTTT,CATSSQGRSNQPQHF,-,few,TRBJ1-5,TRBV15
TGCAGCGTTGCATTAGGACTAGCGGGAGTAGTGGATACGCAGTATTTT,CSVALGLAGVVDTQYF,TRBD2,-,TRBJ2-3,TRBV29-1
TGTGCCAGCAGCGTTACCACAGATACGCAGTATTTT,CASSVTTDTQYF,-,few,TRBJ2-3,TRBV28
TGTGCCAGCAGTTTATTGAGCGGGAGGAGGGAGACCCAGTACTTC,CASSLLSGRRETQYF,TRBD2,-,TRBJ2-5,TRBV28
TGCAGTGCTAGCGGAGCGGGAGGGCCTCGAGAGACCCAGTACTTC,CSASGAGGPRETQYF,TRBD2,-,TRBJ2-5,TRBV20-1
TGTGCCAGCAGGTGGGACGGGACCTCGGGGACTGAAGCTTTCTTT,CASRWDGTSGTEAFF,-,-,TRBJ1-1,TRBV6-1
TGTGCCAGCAGCCTCTGGAGGTCCTCCTACGAGCAGTACTTC,CASSLWRSSYEQYF,-,once,TRBJ2-7,TRBV11-2
TGTGCCAGCAGCCCCCTGGGGGGCGAGGAGACCCAGTACTTC,CASSPLGGEETQYF,-,few,TRBJ2-5,TRBV7-2
TGCAGCCCAGATGGGGACGGTTCCTACGAGCAGTACTTC,CSPDGDGSYEQYF,-,many,TRBJ2-7,TRBV20-1
TGTGCCAGTCAAATGGGATCCGTCCTGACTTTC,CASQMGSVLTF,-,many,TRBJ2-6,TRBV25-1
TGTGCCAGCAGTCCCGGTGGACCTTTAGAGACCCAGTACTTC,CASSPGGPLETQYF,-,few,TRBJ2-5,TRBV6-1
TGTGCCAGCAGCCAATCAATAGGGCCAAAGCACTCCTACAATGAGCAGTTCTTC,CASSQSIGPKHSYNEQFF,-,few,TRBJ2-1,TRBV16
TGTGCCAGTAGCAATCCAGACAGATCCGCAGGGGGCTACACCTTC,CASSNPDRSAGGYTF,-,-,TRBJ1-2,TRBV19
TGTGCCAGCAGCTTGTTTCAGGGTACCTACAATGAGCAGTTCTTC,CASSLFQGTYNEQFF,-,-,TRBJ2-1,TRBV5-6